The T cell receptor (beta chain) under discussion was sequenced for a study of blood T cells in healthy people across ages. Notes on the study in general: Aged donors had fewer naive CD4+ cells and lower diversity than long-lived donors.

Through a sample-barcoded 5' primer and a J-beta primer mix, a second PCR was run for roughly 7 to 11 cycles. TCRdb re-called the 5' RACE reads with MiXCR, one entry per CDR3 protein. The data show about 750,000 distinct CDR3 sequences, about 53% seen once. Concerning this clonotype: Its target is unknown.

The CDR3 runs 13 residues. The germline gives CDR1 DFQATT, CDR2 SNEGSKA (reference sequence). The ends were cut back, 1 base at V and 9 bases at J, with 15 bases in the middle. The TCR was taken from a man aged 80 or over in good health. This chain uses TRBV20-1 with TRBJ1-2; D is possibly TRBD1 (5 bases). Sequencing used blood. CDR3 residues: CSARVPGLTSYTF. The CDR3 DNA is TGCAGTGCTAGAGTCCCAGGGTTGACAAGCTACACCTTC.